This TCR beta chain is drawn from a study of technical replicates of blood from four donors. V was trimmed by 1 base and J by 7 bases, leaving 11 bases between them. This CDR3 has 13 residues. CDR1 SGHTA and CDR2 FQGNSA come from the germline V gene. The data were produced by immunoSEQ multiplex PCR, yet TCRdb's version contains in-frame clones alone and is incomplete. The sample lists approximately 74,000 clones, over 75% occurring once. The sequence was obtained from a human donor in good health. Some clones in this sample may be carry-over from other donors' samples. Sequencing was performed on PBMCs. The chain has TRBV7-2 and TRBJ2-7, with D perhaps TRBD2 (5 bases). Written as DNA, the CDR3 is TGTGCCAGCAGCTTAGGTGGGAGCGGTGAGCAGTACTTC. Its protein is CASSLGGSGEQYF.